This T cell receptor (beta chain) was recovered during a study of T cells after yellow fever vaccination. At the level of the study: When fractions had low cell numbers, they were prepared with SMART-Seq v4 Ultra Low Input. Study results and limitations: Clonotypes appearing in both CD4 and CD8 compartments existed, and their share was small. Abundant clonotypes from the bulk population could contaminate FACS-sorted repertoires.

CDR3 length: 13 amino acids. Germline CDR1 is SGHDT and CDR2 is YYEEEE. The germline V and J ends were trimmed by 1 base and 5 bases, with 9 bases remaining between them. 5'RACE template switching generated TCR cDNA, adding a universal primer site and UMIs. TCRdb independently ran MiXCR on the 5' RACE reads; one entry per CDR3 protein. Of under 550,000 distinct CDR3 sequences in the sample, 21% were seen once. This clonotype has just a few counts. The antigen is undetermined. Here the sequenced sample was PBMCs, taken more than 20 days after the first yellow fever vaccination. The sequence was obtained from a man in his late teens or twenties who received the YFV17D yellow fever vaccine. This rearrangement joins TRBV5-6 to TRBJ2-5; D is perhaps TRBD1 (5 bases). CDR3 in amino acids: CASSLLRGETQYF. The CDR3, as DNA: TGTGCCAGCAGCTTGTTAAGGGGTGAGACCCAGTACTTC.